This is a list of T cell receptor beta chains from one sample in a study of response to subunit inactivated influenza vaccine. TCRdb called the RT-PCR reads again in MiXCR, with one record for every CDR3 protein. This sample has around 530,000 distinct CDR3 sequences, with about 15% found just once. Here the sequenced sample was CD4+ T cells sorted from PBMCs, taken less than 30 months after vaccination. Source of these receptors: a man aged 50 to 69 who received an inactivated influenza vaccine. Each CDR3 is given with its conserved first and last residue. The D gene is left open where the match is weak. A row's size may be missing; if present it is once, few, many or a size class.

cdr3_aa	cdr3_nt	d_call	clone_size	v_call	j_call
CATRQGATAWYF	TGTGCCACCCGACAGGGGGCCACGGCATGGTATTTT	TRBD1	few	TRBV10-3	TRBJ1-3
CASSLARGSETQYF	TGCGCCAGCAGCTTGGCCCGGGGAAGTGAGACCCAGTACTTC	.	.	TRBV5-1	TRBJ2-5
CASSLFGLADYNEQFF	TGTGCCAGCAGTTTATTCGGACTAGCGGATTACAATGAGCAGTTCTTC	TRBD2	many	TRBV12-3/TRBV12-4	TRBJ2-1
CASSLMTPSDEQFF	TGTGCCAGCAGCTTGATGACCCCTTCTGATGAGCAGTTCTTC	.	few	TRBV7-9	TRBJ2-1
CASSKELSYNEQFF	TGTGCCAGCAGCAAAGAGCTTTCCTACAATGAGCAGTTCTTC	.	few	TRBV21-1	TRBJ2-1
CSARDQNGGWNYGYTF	TGCAGTGCTAGAGATCAAAACGGGGGCTGGAACTATGGCTACACCTTC	.	.	TRBV20-1	TRBJ1-2
CASSPTPRADTQYF	TGCGCCAGCAGCCCAACCCCTAGGGCAGATACGCAGTATTTT	.	few	TRBV4-3	TRBJ2-3
CASSFSRTEGFF	TGTGCCAGCAGTTTTTCCCGGACCGAAGGGTTCTTC	.	many	TRBV12-3/TRBV12-4	TRBJ2-1
CASSLVLGRAGELFF	TGTGCCAGCAGCTTAGTGTTGGGCAGGGCCGGGGAGCTGTTTTTT	.	few	TRBV11-2	TRBJ2-2
CASSPGGGLNTEAFF	TGTGCCAGCAGCCCAGGAGGAGGGTTGAACACTGAAGCTTTCTTT	.	.	TRBV7-3	TRBJ1-1
CSARTVPNEKLFF	TGCAGTGCTAGGACAGTTCCTAATGAAAAACTGTTTTTT	.	.	TRBV20-1	TRBJ1-4
CASSFTGDIQETQYF	TGCGCCAGCAGCTTCACAGGAGATATCCAAGAGACCCAGTACTTC	.	many	TRBV5-1	TRBJ2-5
CASSPKRASPSYEQYF	TGTGCCAGCAGCCCCAAGAGGGCTAGTCCCTCCTACGAGCAGTACTTC	.	few	TRBV7-8	TRBJ2-7
CASSLRTSGRATWETQYF	TGTGCCAGCAGCCTCAGGACTAGCGGGAGGGCAACGTGGGAGACCCAGTACTTC	TRBD2	few	TRBV11-2	TRBJ2-5
CASSFTDNTEAFF	TGTGCCAGCAGTTTTACCGATAACACTGAAGCTTTCTTT	.	few	TRBV12-3/TRBV12-4	TRBJ1-1
CASSFGRTGGDSEAFF	TGCGCCAGCAGCTTCGGAAGGACAGGGGGCGATTCTGAAGCTTTCTTT	TRBD1	many	TRBV5-1	TRBJ1-1
CASSFKRGSYGYTF	TGTGCCAGCAGTTTTAAGAGGGGTAGCTATGGCTACACCTTC	.	.	TRBV12-3/TRBV12-4	TRBJ1-2
CASSVGLAETYEQYF	TGTGCCAGCAGCGTAGGCCTAGCGGAGACCTACGAGCAGTACTTC	TRBD2	few	TRBV9	TRBJ2-7
CASSLNRGNTEAFF	TGTGCCAGCAGTTTGAACAGGGGGAACACTGAAGCTTTCTTT	TRBD1	many	TRBV7-2	TRBJ1-1
CASREDNSGNTIYF	TGTGCCAGCAGGGAAGATAACTCTGGAAACACCATATATTTT	.	many	TRBV12-3/TRBV12-4	TRBJ1-3
CASSQDRGVLNIQYF	TGCGCCAGCAGCCAAGATAGGGGGGTCCTGAACATTCAGTACTTC	.	.	TRBV4-3	TRBJ2-4
CATSRPRGRDTEAFF	TGTGCCACCAGCAGACCCCGGGGGCGAGATACTGAAGCTTTCTTT	.	few	TRBV15	TRBJ1-1
CSARGLGLAGHSSYEQYF	TGCAGTGCTAGAGGCCTGGGACTAGCGGGCCATAGCTCCTACGAGCAGTACTTC	TRBD2	.	TRBV20-1	TRBJ2-7
CSVSGGALAGDGRTQYF	TGCAGCGTTTCCGGCGGGGCTCTAGCGGGGGACGGGCGGACCCAGTACTTC	TRBD2	few	TRBV29-1	TRBJ2-5
CASSQGWGNQPQHF	TGTGCCAGCAGCCAAGGATGGGGCAATCAGCCCCAGCATTTT	.	many	TRBV3-1	TRBJ1-5
CASSLMVDTGELFF	TGTGCCAGCAGCTTGATGGTGGACACCGGGGAGCTGTTTTTT	.	few	TRBV5-5	TRBJ2-2
CSAGQGMNTEAFF	TGCAGTGCTGGACAGGGGATGAACACTGAAGCTTTCTTT	TRBD1	.	TRBV20-1	TRBJ1-1
CASSSTSRGTYEQYF	TGTGCCAGCAGCTCCACGTCGCGGGGCACCTACGAGCAGTACTTC	.	.	TRBV7-2	TRBJ2-7
CSPPGSGQGFTEAFF	TGCAGTCCACCCGGTTCGGGACAGGGCTTCACTGAAGCTTTCTTT	TRBD1	.	TRBV20-1	TRBJ1-1
CAISVGLATTDTQYF	TGTGCCATCAGTGTGGGACTAGCGACTACAGATACGCAGTATTTT	TRBD2	few	TRBV10-3	TRBJ2-3
CSVDFSGAPYNEQFF	TGCAGCGTTGATTTTAGCGGGGCCCCCTACAATGAGCAGTTCTTC	TRBD2	.	TRBV29-1	TRBJ2-1
CASSLHGYEQYF	TGTGCCAGCAGTTTGCATGGATACGAGCAGTACTTC	.	many	TRBV12-3/TRBV12-4	TRBJ2-7